This T cell receptor beta chain was recovered during a study of blood T cell repertoires in COVID-19 (dated by TCRdb to the early 2020s). Background on the whole study: The collaborator samples originated in the United States, Italy and Spain and spanned the acute and convalescent phases of COVID-19. The material from the prospective study consisted of cDNA or gDNA derived from T cells, B-cell-depleted T cells, or PBMCs. A de-identified subject ID, COVID-19 status, age in years and sex were almost always included in the sample metadata. The samples were drawn from the first 160 participants of the ongoing ImmuneRACE study and from under 1,500 subjects provided by 6 global collaborators. The repertoires were made available in a free public database intended to serve as a resource for research on the immune response to SARS-CoV-2. HLA class I and class II types, where available, came from metadata supplied by the sample provider rather than from assay-based typing. The dataset comprised deeply sampled blood TCRbeta repertoires from subjects exposed to, actively infected with, or recovered from COVID-19. The full study reports these points: How much clinical and demographic metadata was included differed by source and by participant, and the metadata was provided uncurated.

Regarding this clone: This receptor's antigen is unknown. Qualities for individual bases were not recorded, and no much larger clone is one base off.

The collaborating institutions used their own protocols to collect whole blood in K2EDTA tubes. Collaborator samples were shipped for TCRbeta analysis as frozen whole blood, isolated PBMCs, or DNA extracted from either sample type. TCRbeta CDR3 regions were amplified from genomic DNA by means of the immunoSEQ Assay, a bias-controlled multiplex PCR. In the authors' own workflow: The number of nucleated cells in each sample was estimated from the amplification of reference gene primers within the assay. To quantify the absolute abundance of each unique TCRbeta CDR3 rearrangement, sequence reads were collapsed and filtered. Productive Simpson clonality was computed per sample as the square root of Simpson's diversity index over productive rearrangements. Held by TCRdb, this immuneACCESS table contains in-frame sequences only and omits some clones. Under half of the omission traces to an unresolved V gene where checked; the cause of the rest is unknown. That table gives V, J and clone size, and the DNA gave D and trimming. The sample records 200,000 to 250,000 clones, 84% of which are singletons. The ten largest clones represent under 4.5% of the sample.

V and J are truncated by 1 base and 0 bases respectively, leaving an intervening sequence of 9 bases. The CDR3 runs 15 residues from the cysteine to the phenylalanine. Of the read, only the CDR3 DNA is kept; its 45 bases are in frame from base 1. The germline V gene (reference sequence) specifies MNHEY as CDR1 and SMNVEV as CDR2. Sequencing input: peripheral blood. This TCR was sampled from a man aged 50-59 years with acute or convalescent COVID-19. The chain couples TRBV27 to TRBJ1-1; TRBD1 might be the D gene, on 5 matching bases. The bases are TGTGCCAGCAGTTTATGGGCAGGGATGAACACTGAAGCTTTCTTT. This yields the protein CASSLWAGMNTEAFF.